Listed here are 16 T cell receptor beta chains from one sample, sequenced in a study of Ad26.COV2.S vaccination and SARS-CoV-2 variants. TCRdb's copy holds only in-frame clones and misses some; the assay was immunoSEQ multiplex PCR. Altogether more than 300,000 clones are present, around four fifths being singletons, with the ten largest covering under 2.5%. The treatment was: about 20 received Ad26.COV2.S at low or high dose, single or two shots; about 5 received placebo; per-sample allocation not given. Collection of samples fell on day 63 after the first vaccine or placebo injection. Sequencing used peripheral blood, obtained in a trial of Ad26.COV2.S vaccine versus placebo. The receptors come from a person aged 18-60 years who received the Ad26.COV2.S COVID-19 vaccine or a placebo.

CDR3 nucleotides: TGTGCCAGCAGCGTAAGGGTCCGAGAAGATACGCAGTATTTT. Residues: CASSVRVREDTQYF. This chain uses TRBV9 with TRBJ2-3, with D hard to call. This CDR3 has 14 residues. Germline-derived CDR1 and CDR2 are SGDLS and YYNGEE. V lost 1 base to trimming and J lost 5 bases, with 11 bases between them.

This clone occurred once. This sequence joins TRBV6-6 and TRBJ1-4; 10 bases match TRBD1. The germline V gene has CDR1 MNHNY and CDR2 SVGAGI (reference sequence). V lost 6 bases and J lost 0; bases outside the gene matches: 13. This CDR3 is 19 amino acids long. CDR3 region: CASSSQYPGQGTTNEKLFF. In nucleotides, the CDR3 is TGTGCCAGCAGCTCACAGTATCCGGGACAGGGGACAACTAATGAAAAACTGTTTTTT.

V and J are TRBV30 and TRBJ2-7; a possible D gene is TRBD2 (6 bases). In germline, CDR1 is GTSNPN, CDR2 SVGIG (reference sequence). This CDR3 comprises 13 residues. Trimming took 2 bases from V and 0 from J, leaving 8 bases between them. CDR3 region: CAWSRGSSYEQYF. The DNA of the CDR3 is TGTGCCTGGAGTCGGGGGAGCTCCTACGAGCAGTACTTC.

V usage is TRBV9 and J usage is TRBJ2-1; 11 bases fit TRBD2. The trim removed 4 bases at V and 7 bases at J, leaving 7 bases unmatched. Germline V gives CDR1 SGDLS, CDR2 YYNGEE. The length of the CDR3 is 15 residues. CDR3 DNA sequence: TGTGCCAGCAGCCCCTTTAGCGGGGGGGCGAATGAGCAGTTCTTC. Its protein product is CASSPFSGGANEQFF.

V is TRBV11-1 and J is TRBJ2-3, with TRBD2 identical over 8 bases. The CDR3 has 16 residues. With 2 bases clipped from V and 6 bases from J, the junction kept 10 bases outside the gene matches. Germline CDR1 SGHAT, CDR2 FQDESV (reference sequence). The CDR3 bases are TGTGCCAGCAGCTTAAAGAAGGGCGGGGGGTCCGATACGCAGTATTTT. Translating it yields CASSLKKGGGSDTQYF. Looking up the rest from reference TRBV11-1 and TRBJ2-3 gives the full variable domain: EAEVAQSPRYKITEKSQAVAFWCDPISGHATLYWYRQILGQGPELLVQFQDESVVDDSQLPKDRFSAERLKGVDSTLKIQPAELGDSAMYLCASSLKKGGGSDTQYFGPGTRLTVL.

In the case of this clone: The junction and the germline gene differ at one end; a read error may be behind it. The chain is built from TRBV7-2 and TRBJ2-2, with D uncertain. CDR1 SGHTA and CDR2 FQGNSA come from the germline V gene. The length of the CDR3 is 12 residues. The CDR3 here is CASSLNSGELFF. CDR3 coding DNA: TGTGCCAGCAGCTTAAACAGCGGGGAGCTGTTTTTT.

The chain couples TRBV18 to TRBJ2-6; 7 bases fit TRBD1. In germline, CDR1 is KGHSH, CDR2 LQKENI. The CDR3 covers 17 residues. V shed 2 bases and J 0 bases; nucleotides not matched to a gene: 4. In DNA form, the CDR3 reads TGTGCCAGCTCACCAGGGGACAGCTCCTCTGGGGCCAACGTCCTGACTTTC. As protein: CASSPGDSSSGANVLTF.

The CDR3 is CASSKIVGSNQPQHF. The CDR3 DNA follows: TGTGCCAGCAGCAAAATAGTGGGAAGCAATCAGCCCCAGCATTTT. This chain joins TRBV21-1 and TRBJ1-5. TRBV21-1 is a recognized pseudogene. The CDR3 runs 15 residues.

The chain couples TRBV6-5 to TRBJ2-5; D gene ambiguous. Trimming left V 4 bases short and J 8 bases short, with 11 bases between. Looked up from germline, CDR1 is MNHEY and CDR2 is SVGAGI. The CDR3 has 12 residues. The CDR3: CASSLGLGTQYF. The CDR3 DNA is TGTGCCAGCAGTTTAGGGCTCGGTACCCAGTACTTC.

V and J are TRBV2 and TRBJ1-1; 7 nucleotides align to TRBD1. This CDR3 is built from 15 residues. The trim removed 8 bases at V and 0 bases at J, leaving 9 bases unmatched. Germline loops: CDR1 SNHLY, CDR2 FYNNEI. This CDR3 is CASVRDSFMNTEAFF. For the CDR3, the DNA is TGTGCCAGCGTAAGGGACAGTTTCATGAACACTGAAGCTTTCTTT.

This sequence joins TRBV19 and TRBJ2-7; 7 bases fit TRBD2. This CDR3 has 15 amino acids. After removal of 3 bases from V and 2 bases from J, the junction contained 7 bases not matched to a gene. Germline-derived CDR1 and CDR2 are LNHDA and SQIVND (reference sequence). The CDR3 spells CASSIGAGSTYEQYF. CDR3 DNA: TGTGCCAGTAGTATTGGAGCGGGGTCCACCTACGAGCAGTACTTC.

The chain couples TRBV5-5 to TRBJ2-1; D gene unclear. The CDR3 has 11 residues. Trimming removed 3 bases at V and 9 bases at J, with 7 bases between. Germline loops: CDR1 SGHKS, CDR2 YYEKEE (reference sequence). CDR3 protein: CASSSRLEQFF. CDR3 DNA sequence: TGTGCCAGCAGCTCTCGACTTGAGCAGTTCTTC.

The chain joins TRBV11-2 to TRBJ2-1; 8 bases align to TRBD1. Germline values: CDR1 SGHAT, CDR2 FQNNGV. The J segment lost 3 bases and the V segment lost 3 bases, leaving 1 base of the junction unmatched. CDR3 size: 14 residues. In nucleotides, the CDR3 is TGTGCCAGCAGCTTGACAGGGGTCTACAATGAGCAGTTCTTC. Its protein product is CASSLTGVYNEQFF. Variable domain in full (rest from reference TRBV11-2 and TRBJ2-1): EAGVAQSPRYKIIEKRQSVAFWCNPISGHATLYWYQQILGQGPKLLIQFQNNGVVDDSQLPKDRFSAERLKGVDSTLKIQPAKLEDSAVYLCASSLTGVYNEQFFGPGTRLTVL.

The chain uses TRBV24-1 and TRBJ1-2; 7 nucleotides align to TRBD1. This CDR3 is built from 15 residues. Trimming took 4 bases from V and 4 from J; bases not matched to a gene: 8. The germline V gene has CDR1 KGHDR and CDR2 SFDVKD. The CDR3, as DNA: TGTGCCACCAGTGACCCGATGGACAGGTCCTATGGCTACACCTTC. Its protein product is CATSDPMDRSYGYTF.

This clone was counted between two and nine times. The V and J genes are TRBV2 and TRBJ1-5; a possible D gene is TRBD1 (6 bases). This CDR3 contains 12 residues. Per the germline V gene, CDR1 is SNHLY and CDR2 is FYNNEI. V was pared by 3 bases and J by 7 bases, with 7 bases between. The CDR3 protein is CASSETGQPQHF. The CDR3 DNA sequence: TGTGCCAGCAGTGAGACAGGACAGCCCCAGCATTTT.

This clone was found a few times. J is TRBJ2-1 and V is TRBV24-1; D not certain. CDR1 is KGHDR and CDR2 is SFDVKD in the germline V gene. The CDR3 sequence is 13 residues long. The ends were cut back, 1 base at V and 6 bases at J, with 6 bases in the middle. CDR3 coding DNA: TGTGCCACCAGTGATTTCAACAGCAATGAGCAGTTCTTC. It yields the protein CATSDFNSNEQFF.